The T cell receptor (beta chain) described here comes from a study of early stage breast cancer tumors. Study outcomes and limitations: Comparing each tissue with blood distinguished tumor from normal in about 90% of the 16 patients.

As to this clone: Its antigen is unidentified.

Sequenced by immunoSEQ multiplex PCR; TCRdb stores in-frame clones only, minus some. This table has approximately 10,000 clones, about 73% appearing once. The CDR3 covers 11 residues. V was pared by 5 bases and J by 8 bases, with 11 bases between. Germline V gives CDR1 DFQATT, CDR2 SNEGSKA (reference sequence). The sequence was obtained from a person in their 40s with breast cancer. The V gene is TRBV20-1, the J gene TRBJ2-3, with D perhaps matching TRBD2 (6 bases). The source material was breast tumor tissue. CDR3 in DNA: TGCAGTGCTGAGGGCGGGGCTACGCAGTATTTT. Translating gives CSAEGGATQYF.